This T cell receptor beta chain stems from a study of CD8 T cells in ankylosing spondylitis. Study findings and constraints: A TCR beta motif made of about 8 highly homologous variants seemed typical of ankylosing spondylitis blood. According to the report, clones linked to the disease were significantly enriched in matched synovial fluid samples taken from ankylosing spondylitis patients.

This clonotype was recorded at least ten times. Its antigen is still unknown. This CDR3 spans 10 amino acids. V was trimmed by 10 bases and J by 2 bases, leaving 6 bases between them. CDR1 and CDR2 (germline): MNHEY, SMNVEV (reference sequence). TCRdb fed the 5' RACE reads into MiXCR, producing one record per CDR3 protein. The data contain 350,000 or so distinct CDR3 sequences, roughly 10% of them singletons. The chain is built from TRBV27 and TRBJ2-7, with D unclear. The sample was blood, either unsorted or a sorted T cell fraction (not recorded which). The source of this sequence is a female donor with ankylosing spondylitis or in good health (not recorded which). The chain's CDR3 is CATAPYEQYF. The CDR3 bases are TGTGCCACCGCTCCCTACGAGCAGTACTTC.